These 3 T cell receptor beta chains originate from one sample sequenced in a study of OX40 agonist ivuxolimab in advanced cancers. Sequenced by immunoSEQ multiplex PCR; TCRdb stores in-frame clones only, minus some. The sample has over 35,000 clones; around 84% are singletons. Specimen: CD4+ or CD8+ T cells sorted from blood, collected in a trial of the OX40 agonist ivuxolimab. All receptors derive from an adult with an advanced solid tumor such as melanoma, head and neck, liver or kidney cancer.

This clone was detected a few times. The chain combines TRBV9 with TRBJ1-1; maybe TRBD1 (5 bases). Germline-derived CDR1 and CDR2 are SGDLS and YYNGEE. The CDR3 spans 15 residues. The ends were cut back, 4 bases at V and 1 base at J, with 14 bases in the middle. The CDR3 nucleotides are TGTGCCAGCAGCTCAGAAGTGGGGGAGAACACTGAAGCTTTCTTT. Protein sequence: CASSSEVGENTEAFF.

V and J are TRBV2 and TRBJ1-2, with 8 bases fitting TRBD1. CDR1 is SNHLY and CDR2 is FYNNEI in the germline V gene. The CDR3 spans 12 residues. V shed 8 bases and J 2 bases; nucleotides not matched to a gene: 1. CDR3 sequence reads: CASRQGNYGYTF. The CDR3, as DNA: TGTGCCAGCCGACAGGGGAACTATGGCTACACCTTC.

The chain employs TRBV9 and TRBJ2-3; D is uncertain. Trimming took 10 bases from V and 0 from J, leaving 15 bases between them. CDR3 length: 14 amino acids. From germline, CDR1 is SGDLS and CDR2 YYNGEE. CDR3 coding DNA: TGTGCCTCCCTCAGGAACCCTAGCACAGATACGCAGTATTTT. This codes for CASLRNPSTDTQYF.